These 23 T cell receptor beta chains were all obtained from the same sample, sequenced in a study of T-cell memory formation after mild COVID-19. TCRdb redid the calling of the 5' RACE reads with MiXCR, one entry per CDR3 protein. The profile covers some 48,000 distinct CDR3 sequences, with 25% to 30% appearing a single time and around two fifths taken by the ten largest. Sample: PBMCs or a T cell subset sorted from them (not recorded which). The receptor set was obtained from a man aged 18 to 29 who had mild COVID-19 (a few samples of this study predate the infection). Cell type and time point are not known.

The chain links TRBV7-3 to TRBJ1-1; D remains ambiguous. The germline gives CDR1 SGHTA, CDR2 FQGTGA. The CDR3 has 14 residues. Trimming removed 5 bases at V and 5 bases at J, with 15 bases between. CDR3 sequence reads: CASSAGVTGTEAFF. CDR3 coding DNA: TGTGCCAGCAGCGCGGGCGTTACGGGTACTGAAGCTTTCTTT.

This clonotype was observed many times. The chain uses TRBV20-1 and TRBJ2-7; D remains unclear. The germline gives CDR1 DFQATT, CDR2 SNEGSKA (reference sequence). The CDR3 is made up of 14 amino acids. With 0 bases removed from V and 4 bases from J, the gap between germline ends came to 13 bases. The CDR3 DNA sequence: TGCAGTGCTAGAGATGCGAGCCAGAAATACGAGCAGTACGTC. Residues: CSARDASQKYEQYV.

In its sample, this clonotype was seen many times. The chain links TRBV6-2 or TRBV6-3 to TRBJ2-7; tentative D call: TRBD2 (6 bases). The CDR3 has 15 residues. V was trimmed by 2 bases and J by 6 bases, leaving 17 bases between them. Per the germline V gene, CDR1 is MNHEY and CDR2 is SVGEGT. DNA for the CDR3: TGTGCCAGCAGTTACCGTCCGTTCGTGGGGGGCGAGCAGTACTTC. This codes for CASSYRPFVGGEQYF.

CDR3 in amino acids: CASREGYEQYV. The CDR3 DNA follows: TGCGCCAGCAGGGAGGGCTACGAGCAGTACGTC. The gene calls are TRBV10-2 and TRBJ2-7; a possible D gene is TRBD2 (6 bases). V was pared by 6 bases and J by 3 bases, with 6 bases between. This CDR3 has 11 amino acids. Germline loops: CDR1 WSHSY, CDR2 SAAADI.

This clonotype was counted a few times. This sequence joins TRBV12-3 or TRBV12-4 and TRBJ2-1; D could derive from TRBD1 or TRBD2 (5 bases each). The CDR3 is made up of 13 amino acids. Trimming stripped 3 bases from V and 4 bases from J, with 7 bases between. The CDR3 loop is CASSLGEYNEQFF. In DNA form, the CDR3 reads TGTGCCAGCAGTTTGGGGGAGTACAATGAGCAGTTCTTC.

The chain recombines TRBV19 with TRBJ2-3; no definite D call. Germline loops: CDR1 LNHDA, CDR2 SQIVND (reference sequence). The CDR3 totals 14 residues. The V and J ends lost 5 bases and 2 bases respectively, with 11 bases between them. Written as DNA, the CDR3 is TGTGCCAGTAGTCCCCGGTTTTTCACAGATACGCAGTATTTT. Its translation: CASSPRFFTDTQYF.

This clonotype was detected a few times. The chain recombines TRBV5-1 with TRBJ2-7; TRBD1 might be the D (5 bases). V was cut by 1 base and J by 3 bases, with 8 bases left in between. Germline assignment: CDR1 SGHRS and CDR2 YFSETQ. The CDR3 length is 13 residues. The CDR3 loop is CASSLYQGYEQYF. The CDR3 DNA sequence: TGCGCCAGCAGCTTGTACCAGGGCTACGAGCAGTACTTC.

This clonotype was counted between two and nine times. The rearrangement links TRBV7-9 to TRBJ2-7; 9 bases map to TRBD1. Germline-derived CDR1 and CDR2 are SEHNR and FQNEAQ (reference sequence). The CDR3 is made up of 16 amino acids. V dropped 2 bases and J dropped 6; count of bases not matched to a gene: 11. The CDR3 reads CASSLLMTGGFGEQYF. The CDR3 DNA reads TGTGCCAGCAGCTTACTAATGACAGGGGGTTTCGGCGAGCAGTACTTC.

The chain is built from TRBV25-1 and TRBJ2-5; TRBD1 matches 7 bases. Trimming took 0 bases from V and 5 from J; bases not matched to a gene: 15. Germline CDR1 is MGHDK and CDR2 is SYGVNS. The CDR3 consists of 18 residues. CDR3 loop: CASSEYRTGTAKLETQYF. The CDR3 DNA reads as TGTGCCAGCAGTGAATACCGAACCGGGACAGCAAAATTGGAGACCCAGTACTTC.

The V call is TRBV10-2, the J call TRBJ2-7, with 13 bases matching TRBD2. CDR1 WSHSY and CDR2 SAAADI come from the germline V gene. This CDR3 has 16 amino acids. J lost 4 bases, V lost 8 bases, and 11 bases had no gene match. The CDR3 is CASAVGLAGDGYEQYV. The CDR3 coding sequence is TGCGCCAGCGCAGTTGGACTAGCGGGGGATGGTTACGAGCAGTACGTC.

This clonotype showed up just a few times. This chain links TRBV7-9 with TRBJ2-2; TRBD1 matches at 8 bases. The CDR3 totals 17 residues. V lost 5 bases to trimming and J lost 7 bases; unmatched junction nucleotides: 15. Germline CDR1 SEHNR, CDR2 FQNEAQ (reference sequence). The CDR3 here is CASSPFQGAGILGELFF. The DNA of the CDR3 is TGTGCCAGCAGCCCTTTTCAGGGGGCGGGGATCCTCGGGGAGCTGTTTTTT.

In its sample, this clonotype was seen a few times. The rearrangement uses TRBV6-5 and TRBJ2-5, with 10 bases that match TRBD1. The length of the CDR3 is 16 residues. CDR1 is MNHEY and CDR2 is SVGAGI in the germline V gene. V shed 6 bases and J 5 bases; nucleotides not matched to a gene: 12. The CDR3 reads CASRLRQGARLETQYF. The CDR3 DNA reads TGTGCCAGCAGGCTTCGACAGGGGGCGCGGTTGGAGACCCAGTACTTC.

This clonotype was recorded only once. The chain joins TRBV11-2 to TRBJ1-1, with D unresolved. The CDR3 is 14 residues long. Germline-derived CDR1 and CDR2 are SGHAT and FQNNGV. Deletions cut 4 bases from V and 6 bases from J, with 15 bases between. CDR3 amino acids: CASSSGLGKAEAFF. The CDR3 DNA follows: TGTGCCAGCAGCTCTGGTCTGGGGAAGGCTGAAGCTTTCTTT.

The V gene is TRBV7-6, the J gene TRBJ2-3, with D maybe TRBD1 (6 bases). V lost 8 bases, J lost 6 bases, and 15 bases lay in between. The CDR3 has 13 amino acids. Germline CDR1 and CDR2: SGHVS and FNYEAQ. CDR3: CASGGGGEDTQYF. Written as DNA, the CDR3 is TGTGCCAGCGGTGGGGGCGGTGAGGATACGCAGTATTTT.

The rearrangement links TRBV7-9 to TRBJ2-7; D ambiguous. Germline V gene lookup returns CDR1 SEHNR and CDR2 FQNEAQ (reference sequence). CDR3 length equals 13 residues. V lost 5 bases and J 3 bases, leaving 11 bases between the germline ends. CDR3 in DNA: TGTGCCAGCAGCCCAAGGTTAGTCTACGAGCAGTACTTC. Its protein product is CASSPRLVYEQYF.

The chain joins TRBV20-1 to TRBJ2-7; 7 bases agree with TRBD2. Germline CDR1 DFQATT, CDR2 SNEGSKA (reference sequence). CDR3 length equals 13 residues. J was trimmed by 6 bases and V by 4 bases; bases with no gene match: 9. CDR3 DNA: TGCAGTGCTAATCCTAGCGGTCGGAGCGAGCAGTACTTC. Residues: CSANPSGRSEQYF.

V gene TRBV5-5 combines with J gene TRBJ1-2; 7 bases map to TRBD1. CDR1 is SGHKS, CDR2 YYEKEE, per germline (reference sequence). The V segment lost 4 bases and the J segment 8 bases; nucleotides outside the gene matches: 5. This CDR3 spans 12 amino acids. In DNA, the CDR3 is TGTGCCAGCAGCCAGGGGGGGCTGGGCTACACCTTC. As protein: CASSQGGLGYTF.

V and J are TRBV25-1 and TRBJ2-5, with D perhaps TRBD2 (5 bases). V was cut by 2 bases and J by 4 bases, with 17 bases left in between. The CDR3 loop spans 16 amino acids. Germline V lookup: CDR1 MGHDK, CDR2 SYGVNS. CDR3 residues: CASSEPLVVGRETQYF. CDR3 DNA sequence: TGTGCCAGCAGTGAACCCCTCGTGGTAGGGAGAGAGACCCAGTACTTC.

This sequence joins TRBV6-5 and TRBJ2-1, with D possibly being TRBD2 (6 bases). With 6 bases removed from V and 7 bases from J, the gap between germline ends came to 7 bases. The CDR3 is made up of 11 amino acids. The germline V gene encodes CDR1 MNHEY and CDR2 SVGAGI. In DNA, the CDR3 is TGTGCCAGCAGGGCGGGGAATGAGCAGTTCTTC. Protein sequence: CASRAGNEQFF.

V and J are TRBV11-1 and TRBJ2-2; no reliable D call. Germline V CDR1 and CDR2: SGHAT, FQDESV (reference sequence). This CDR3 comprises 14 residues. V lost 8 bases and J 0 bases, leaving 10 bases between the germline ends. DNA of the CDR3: TGTGCCAGCTTGTCGAGTGCGAACACCGGGGAGCTGTTTTTT. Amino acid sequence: CASLSSANTGELFF.

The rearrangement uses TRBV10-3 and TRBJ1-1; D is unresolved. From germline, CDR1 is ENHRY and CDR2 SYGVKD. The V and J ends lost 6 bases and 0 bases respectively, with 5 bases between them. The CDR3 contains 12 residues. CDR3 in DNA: TGTGCCATCAGCGGGTTGAACACTGAAGCTTTCTTT. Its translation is CAISGLNTEAFF.

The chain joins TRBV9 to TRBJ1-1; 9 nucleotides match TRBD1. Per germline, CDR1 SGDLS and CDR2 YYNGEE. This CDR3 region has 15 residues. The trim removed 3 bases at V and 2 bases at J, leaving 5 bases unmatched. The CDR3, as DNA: TGTGCCAGCAGCGGGGGACAGGGACTAAACACTGAAGCTTTCTTT. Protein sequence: CASSGGQGLNTEAFF.

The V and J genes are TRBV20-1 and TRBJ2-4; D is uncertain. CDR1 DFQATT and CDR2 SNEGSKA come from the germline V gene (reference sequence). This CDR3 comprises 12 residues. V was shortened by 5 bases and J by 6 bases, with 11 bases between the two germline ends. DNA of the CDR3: TGCAGTGCTGGTTCTTTTCGAAACATTCAGTACTTC. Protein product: CSAGSFRNIQYF.